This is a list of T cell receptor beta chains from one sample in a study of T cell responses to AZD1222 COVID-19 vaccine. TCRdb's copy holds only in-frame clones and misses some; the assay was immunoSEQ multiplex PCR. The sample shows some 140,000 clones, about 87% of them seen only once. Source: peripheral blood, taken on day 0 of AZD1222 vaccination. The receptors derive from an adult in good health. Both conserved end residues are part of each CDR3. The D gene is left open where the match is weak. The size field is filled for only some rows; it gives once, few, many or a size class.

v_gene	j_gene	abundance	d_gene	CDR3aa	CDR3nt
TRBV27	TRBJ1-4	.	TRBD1	CASSPGTGFFQRGNEKLFF	TGTGCCAGCAGTCCAGGGACAGGGTTCTTTCAGCGCGGTAATGAAAAACTGTTTTTT
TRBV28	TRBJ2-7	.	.	CASSRSYEQYF	TGTGCCAGCAGTCGTTCCTACGAGCAGTACTTC
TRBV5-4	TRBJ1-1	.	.	CASSRETVNTEAFF	TGTGCCAGCAGCCGTGAGACAGTGAATACTGAAGCTTTCTTT
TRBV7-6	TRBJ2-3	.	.	CASSLAGENTDTQYF	TGTGCCAGCAGCTTAGCAGGGGAAAACACAGATACGCAGTATTTT
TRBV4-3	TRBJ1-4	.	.	CASSQDRVVNEKLFF	TGCGCCAGCAGCCAAGATAGGGTAGTCAATGAAAAACTGTTTTTT
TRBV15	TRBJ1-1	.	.	CATSRAMTGNTEAFF	TGTGCCACCAGCAGAGCCATGACAGGGAACACTGAAGCTTTCTTT
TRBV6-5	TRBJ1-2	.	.	CASTNSGGGLGYTF	TGTGCCAGCACCAACTCAGGCGGGGGCCTTGGCTACACCTTC
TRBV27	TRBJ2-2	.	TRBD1	CASSFPSGTAAYGELFF	TGTGCCAGCAGTTTCCCGTCCGGGACAGCCGCTTACGGGGAGCTGTTTTTT
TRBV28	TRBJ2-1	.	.	CASSLSSNEQFF	TGTGCCAGCAGTTTAAGTAGTAATGAGCAGTTCTTC
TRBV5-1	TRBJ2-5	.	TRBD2	CASSIYGLERETQYF	TGCGCCAGCAGCATTTATGGACTAGAGAGGGAGACCCAGTACTTC
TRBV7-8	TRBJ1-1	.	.	CASTSTRGTMGSEAFF	TGTGCCAGCACATCCACACGGGGCACAATGGGATCTGAAGCTTTCTTT
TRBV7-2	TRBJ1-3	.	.	CASSLSGSSSGNTIYF	TGTGCCAGCAGCTTAAGTGGTAGCAGTTCTGGAAACACCATATATTTT
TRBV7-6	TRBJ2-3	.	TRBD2	CASSELATSTDTQYF	TGTGCCAGCAGCGAACTAGCGACTAGCACAGATACGCAGTATTTT
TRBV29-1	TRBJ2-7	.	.	CSVEDPGVSYEQYF	TGCAGCGTTGAAGATCCTGGGGTTTCCTACGAGCAGTACTTC
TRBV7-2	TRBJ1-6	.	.	CASRLIRDLTINSPLHF	TGTGCCAGCAGACTGATCAGGGATCTGACGATCAATTCACCCCTCCACTTT
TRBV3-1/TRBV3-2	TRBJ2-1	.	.	CASSQSLGTRGEQFF	TGTGCCAGCAGCCAATCGCTCGGGACGCGGGGTGAGCAGTTCTTC
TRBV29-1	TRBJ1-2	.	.	CSVDRDMTIINF	TGCAGCGTGGATCGAGACATGACAATAATAAACTTC
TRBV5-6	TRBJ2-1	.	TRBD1	CASSLVGTDNEQFF	TGTGCCAGCAGCTTGGTAGGGACAGACAATGAGCAGTTCTTC
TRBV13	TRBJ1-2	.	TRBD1	CASSLSSGTGLGYTF	TGTGCCAGCAGCTTATCGTCCGGGACAGGGCTTGGCTACACCTTC
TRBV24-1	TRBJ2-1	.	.	CATSDLSRNLRGSINEQFF	TGTGCCACCAGTGATTTGTCCCGCAACCTTAGGGGATCCATCAATGAGCAGTTCTTC
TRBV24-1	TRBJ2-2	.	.	CATRDTGELFF	TGTGCCACCAGGGACACCGGGGAGCTGTTTTTT
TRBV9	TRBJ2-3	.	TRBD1	CASSAQTGAGDTQYF	TGTGCCAGCAGCGCTCAAACAGGGGCCGGAGATACGCAGTATTTT
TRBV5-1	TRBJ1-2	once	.	CASSLAVGSNYGYTF	TGCGCCAGCAGCTTGGCCGTCGGCTCTAACTATGGCTACACCTTC
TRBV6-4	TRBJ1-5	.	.	CASSPDLNQPQHF	TGTGCCAGCAGTCCAGACCTCAATCAGCCCCAGCATTTT
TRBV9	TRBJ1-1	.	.	CASSGVLSTEAFF	TGTGCCAGCAGCGGAGTCCTCAGCACTGAAGCTTTCTTT
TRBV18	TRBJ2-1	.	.	CASSPSGRKNNEQFF	TGTGCCAGCTCACCTTCCGGACGGAAAAACAATGAGCAGTTCTTC
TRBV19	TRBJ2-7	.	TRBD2	CASSHRGLAYEQYF	TGTGCCAGTAGTCATAGGGGACTAGCCTACGAGCAGTACTTC
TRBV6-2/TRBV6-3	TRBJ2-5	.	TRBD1	CASSPIPFTGVAETQYF	TGTGCCAGCAGTCCAATCCCCTTTACAGGGGTGGCAGAGACCCAGTACTTC